This T cell receptor (beta chain) comes out of a study of shared clonotypes between healthy human individuals. The study's findings and limits: Shared clonotypes: 4.5% to 6% naive CD4, around 3.5% naive CD8, less than 2.5% memory CD4, under 0.45% memory CD8. Some clonotypes were shared by all four sorted-subset donors, while others were not shared. The non-shared ones had lower generation probabilities than the shared ones.

Clones were sequenced by immunoSEQ multiplex PCR, and TCRdb holds only the in-frame ones, with some missing. The data contain 2,500,000 or so clones, approximately 90% of them seen just once; the ten biggest clones take up over 0.12%. CDR1 and CDR2 from the germline V gene are SGHKS and YYEKEE (reference sequence). The trim removed 5 bases at V and 5 bases at J, leaving 6 bases unmatched. The CDR3 totals 13 residues. As concerns this clone: The antigen is undetermined.

This receptor was identified in a man aged 18 to 30 in good health. The chain joins TRBV5-5 to TRBJ1-2; 7 nucleotides align to TRBD1. Sequencing used naive CD4+ T cells sorted from blood. The subset is: CD45RA+ positively selected. The CDR3 loop is CASSLQGWYGYTF. In nucleotides, the CDR3 is TGTGCCAGCAGTCTACAGGGGTGGTATGGCTACACCTTC.